A single sample gave rise to the 13 T cell receptor beta chains below, sequenced in a study of OX40 agonist ivuxolimab in advanced cancers. Produced via immunoSEQ multiplex PCR; TCRdb's table is partial and in-frame only. The sample yields about 28,000 clones, roughly 85% seen once. This specimen was CD4+ or CD8+ T cells sorted from blood, taken in a trial of the OX40 agonist ivuxolimab. Every receptor here comes from an adult with an advanced solid tumor such as melanoma, head and neck, liver or kidney cancer.

The chain combines TRBV7-2 with TRBJ1-1, with D possibly TRBD1 on 5 matching bases. Trimming left V 5 bases short and J 5 bases short, with 12 bases between. CDR1 is SGHTA and CDR2 is FQGNSA in the germline V gene. CDR3 size: 13 residues. The CDR3 is CASSPGFITEAFF. CDR3 DNA sequence: TGTGCCAGCAGCCCAGGGTTCATTACTGAAGCTTTCTTT.

The chain combines TRBV7-9 with TRBJ2-1; a possible D gene is TRBD1 (7 bases). This CDR3 spans 13 amino acids. The V end was cut by 5 bases, the J end by 10 bases, with 15 bases between. Germline V gene lookup returns CDR1 SEHNR and CDR2 FQNEAQ (reference sequence). The chain's CDR3 is CASSVPGGREQFF. The DNA of the CDR3 is TGTGCCAGCAGCGTACCAGGGGGGCGGGAGCAGTTCTTC.

The J gene is TRBJ2-5, the V gene TRBV27, with TRBD1 as a possible D gene (5 bases). The DNA matches TRBJ2-7 better at its end, which makes the J call doubtful. The CDR3 is 13 residues long. Germline V gene data show CDR1 as MNHEY and CDR2 as SMNVEV (reference sequence). The CDR3 region has the DNA TGTGCCAGCAGTTTCCAGGGTGGGTACGAGCAGTACTTC. Translated: CASSFQGGYEQYF.

The chain recombines TRBV9 with TRBJ2-5, with TRBD1 identical over 8 bases. Germline lookup yields CDR1 SGDLS and CDR2 YYNGEE. V lost 6 bases to trimming and J lost 4 bases; unmatched junction nucleotides: 14. The CDR3 is 16 residues long. In nucleotides, the CDR3 is TGTGCCAGCAATCAAGGGACAGGCCCCCGCGTAGAGACCCAGTACTTC. Its protein product is CASNQGTGPRVETQYF.

This clone appeared once. The chain recombines TRBV7-6 with TRBJ2-1; D is perhaps TRBD1 or TRBD2 (5 bases each). The CDR3 has 14 residues. V was shortened by 5 bases and J by 10 bases, with 18 bases between the two germline ends. The germline V gene has CDR1 SGHVS and CDR2 FNYEAQ. This chain's CDR3 is CASSLRTTSGEQFF. The CDR3 nucleotides are TGTGCCAGCAGCCTACGGACAACTTCGGGAGAGCAGTTCTTC. The entire variable domain, with the rest obtained from reference TRBV7-6 and TRBJ2-1, is as follows: GAGVSQSPRYKVTKRGQDVALRCDPISGHVSLYWYRQALGQGPEFLTYFNYEAQQDKSGLPNDRFSAERPEGSISTLTIQRTEQRDSAMYRCASSLRTTSGEQFFGPGTRLTVL.

This chain links TRBV6-5 with TRBJ2-7, with D perhaps TRBD1 or TRBD2 (5 bases each). This CDR3 has 15 amino acids. The V end lost 6 bases, the J end lost 2 bases, and 17 bases lay between the germline ends. Germline lookup yields CDR1 MNHEY and CDR2 SVGAGI. CDR3 sequence reads: CASSPTGTQAYEQYF. The CDR3 DNA sequence: TGTGCCAGCAGCCCTACCGGGACCCAGGCCTACGAGCAGTACTTC.

CDR3 loop: CASTDSGAYEQYF. The DNA for the CDR3 is TGTGCCAGCACGGACTCTGGAGCCTACGAGCAGTACTTC. The chain links TRBV2 to TRBJ2-7; D perhaps matches TRBD2 (5 bases). Germline CDR1 SNHLY, CDR2 FYNNEI. V shed 7 bases and J shed 2 bases, with 12 bases lying between them. CDR3 length equals 13 residues.

This chain connects TRBV5-1 to TRBJ2-7; D is ambiguous. The CDR3 is made up of 13 amino acids. Germline values: CDR1 SGHRS, CDR2 YFSETQ. V was cut by 1 base and J by 4 bases, with 9 bases left in between. CDR3 protein: CASSLKSPYEQYF. The CDR3 DNA reads as TGCGCCAGCAGCTTGAAGTCCCCATACGAGCAGTACTTC.

The chain employs TRBV2 and TRBJ2-2, with D possibly TRBD1 on 6 matching bases. This CDR3 has 13 amino acids. Per the germline V gene, CDR1 is SNHLY and CDR2 is FYNNEI. The V and J ends lost 10 bases and 4 bases respectively, with 13 bases between them. The DNA for the CDR3 is TGTGCCATCCTAGGCAGGGGCACCGGGGAGCTGTTTTTT. It encodes CAILGRGTGELFF.

This chain links TRBV18 with TRBJ1-1; no firm D call. Trimming took 6 bases from V and 8 from J, leaving 16 bases between them. The CDR3 is made up of 13 amino acids. The germline V gene has CDR1 KGHSH and CDR2 LQKENI. CDR3 DNA: TGTGCCAGCTCTTCGGACGGCCTATGGGAAGCTTTCTTT. Residues: CASSSDGLWEAFF.

J is TRBJ1-5 and V is TRBV7-6, with D possibly matching TRBD1 (6 bases). Trimming removed 4 bases at V and 1 base at J, with 17 bases between. The CDR3 has 17 residues. Germline V lookup: CDR1 SGHVS, CDR2 FNYEAQ. CDR3 nucleotides: TGTGCCAGCAGCTCAGAAATGGCGACAGGCAGCAATCAGCCCCAGCATTTT. Amino acids: CASSSEMATGSNQPQHF. The complete variable domain, with remaining parts taken from reference TRBV7-6 and TRBJ1-5, reads GAGVSQSPRYKVTKRGQDVALRCDPISGHVSLYWYRQALGQGPEFLTYFNYEAQQDKSGLPNDRFSAERPEGSISTLTIQRTEQRDSAMYRCASSSEMATGSNQPQHFGDGTRLSIL.

V is TRBV30 and J is TRBJ2-7, with D possibly being TRBD2 (5 bases). CDR1 is GTSNPN, CDR2 SVGIG, per germline (reference sequence). V was clipped by 5 bases and J by 1 base, with 6 bases between them. The CDR3 consists of 11 residues. The DNA of the CDR3 is TGTGCCTGGGGGGAGTCCTACGAGCAGTACTTC. It translates to CAWGESYEQYF. The variable domain in full, with the rest retrieved from reference TRBV30 and TRBJ2-7, is SQTIHQWPATLVQPVGSPLSLECTVEGTSNPNLYWYRQAAGRGLQLLFYSVGIGQISSEVPQNLSASRPQDRQFILSSKKLLLSDSGFYLCAWGESYEQYFGPGTRLTVT.

The sample holds one count of this clone. This chain connects TRBV2 to TRBJ2-7; the match to TRBD1 covers 8 bases. This CDR3 has 12 amino acids. Germline V gene lookup returns CDR1 SNHLY and CDR2 FYNNEI. V lost 8 bases to trimming and J lost 5 bases; unmatched junction nucleotides: 5. The CDR3 region has the DNA TGTGCCAGCCGGACAGGGAATGACGAGCAGTACTTC. Residues: CASRTGNDEQYF.